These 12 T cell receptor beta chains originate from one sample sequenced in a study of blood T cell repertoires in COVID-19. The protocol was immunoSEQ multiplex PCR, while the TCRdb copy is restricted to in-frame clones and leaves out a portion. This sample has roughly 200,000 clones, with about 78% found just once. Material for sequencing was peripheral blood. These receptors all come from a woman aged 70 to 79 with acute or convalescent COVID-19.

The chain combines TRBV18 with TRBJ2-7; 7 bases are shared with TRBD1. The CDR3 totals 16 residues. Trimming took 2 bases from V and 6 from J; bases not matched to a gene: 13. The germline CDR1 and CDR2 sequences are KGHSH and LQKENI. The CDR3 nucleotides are TGTGCCAGCTCACCAACTTCAGGGGGAAGTAGGTCCGAGCAGTACTTC. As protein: CASSPTSGGSRSEQYF.

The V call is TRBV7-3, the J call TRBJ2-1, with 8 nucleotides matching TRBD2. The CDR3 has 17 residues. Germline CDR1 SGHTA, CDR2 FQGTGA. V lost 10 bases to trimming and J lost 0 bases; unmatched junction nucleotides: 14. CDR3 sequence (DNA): TGTGCCACCGCGACCGGGACTAGGGGGAGCTCCTACAATGAGCAGTTCTTC. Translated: CATATGTRGSSYNEQFF.

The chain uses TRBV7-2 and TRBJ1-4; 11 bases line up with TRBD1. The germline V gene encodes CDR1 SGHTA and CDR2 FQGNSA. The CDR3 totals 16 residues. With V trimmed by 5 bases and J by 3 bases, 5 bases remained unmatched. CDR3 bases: TGTGCCAGCAGCCCGGGACAGGGGGTGCCTAATGAAAAACTGTTTTTT. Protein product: CASSPGQGVPNEKLFF.

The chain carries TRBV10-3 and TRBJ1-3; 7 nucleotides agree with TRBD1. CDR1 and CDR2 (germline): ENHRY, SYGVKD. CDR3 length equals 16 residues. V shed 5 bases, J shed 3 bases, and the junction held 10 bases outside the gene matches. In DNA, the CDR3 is TGTGCCATCAGTCTCGGAGGGGGCCCAAGTGGAAACACCATATATTTT. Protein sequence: CAISLGGGPSGNTIYF.

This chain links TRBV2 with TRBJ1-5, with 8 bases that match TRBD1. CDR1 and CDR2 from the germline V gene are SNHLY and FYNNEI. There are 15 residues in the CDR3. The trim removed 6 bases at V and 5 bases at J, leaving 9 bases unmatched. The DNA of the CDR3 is TGTGCCAGCAGCCTGACAGGGGAAATCGATCAGCCCCAGCATTTT. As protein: CASSLTGEIDQPQHF.

The CDR3 loop is CASSPTSGSTEQFF. For the CDR3, the DNA is TGTGCCAGCAGCCCGACTAGCGGGAGTACTGAGCAGTTCTTC. This sequence joins TRBV7-2 and TRBJ2-1; the match to TRBD2 covers 12 bases. V shed 5 bases, J shed 9 bases, and the junction held 5 bases outside the gene matches. Looked up from germline, CDR1 is SGHTA and CDR2 is FQGNSA. The CDR3 sequence is 14 residues long. Supplemented by reference TRBV7-2 and TRBJ2-1, the full variable domain reads GAGVSQSPSNKVTEKGKDVELRCDPISGHTALYWYRQSLGQGLEFLIYFQGNSAPDKSGLPSDRFSAERTGGSVSTLTIQRTQQEDSAVYLCASSPTSGSTEQFFGPGTRLTVL.

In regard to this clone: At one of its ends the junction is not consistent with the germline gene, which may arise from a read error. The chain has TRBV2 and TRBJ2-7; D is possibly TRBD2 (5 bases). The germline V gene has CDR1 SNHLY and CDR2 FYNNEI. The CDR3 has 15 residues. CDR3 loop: CASRDSSTPSNEQYF. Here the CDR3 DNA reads TGTGCCAGCAGGGACTCCTCCACACCCTCCAACGAGCAGTACTTC. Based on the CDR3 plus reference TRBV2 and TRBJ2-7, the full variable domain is EPEVTQTPSHQVTQMGQEVILRCVPISNHLYFYWYRQILGQKVEFLVSFYNNEISEKSEIFDDQFSVERPDGSNFTLKIRSTKLEDSAMYFCASRDSSTPSNEQYFGPGTRLTVT.

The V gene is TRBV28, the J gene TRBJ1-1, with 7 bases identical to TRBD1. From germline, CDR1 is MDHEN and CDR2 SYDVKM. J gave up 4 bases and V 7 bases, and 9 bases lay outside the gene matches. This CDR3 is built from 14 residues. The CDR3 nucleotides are TGTGCCAGCACCCTGACAGGGTCGGCCACTGAAGCTTTCTTT. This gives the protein CASTLTGSATEAFF.

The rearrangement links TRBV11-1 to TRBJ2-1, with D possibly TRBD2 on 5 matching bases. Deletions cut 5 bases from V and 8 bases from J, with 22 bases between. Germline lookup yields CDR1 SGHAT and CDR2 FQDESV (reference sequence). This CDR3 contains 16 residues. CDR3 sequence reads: CASSPRASGLMDEQFF. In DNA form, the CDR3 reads TGTGCCAGCAGCCCCCGGGCCAGCGGCCTGATGGATGAGCAGTTCTTC.

This CDR3 reads CASSPTTDTYGYTF. CDR3 sequence (DNA): TGTGCCAGCAGCCCCACGACAGATACCTATGGCTACACCTTC. The V call is TRBV3-1 (or the pseudogene TRBV3-2), the J call TRBJ1-2, with D possibly TRBD1 on 5 matching bases. Germline CDR1 LGHDT, CDR2 YNNKEL (reference sequence). The CDR3 has 14 amino acids. Deletions cut 4 bases from V and 4 bases from J, with 13 bases between.

CDR3 coding DNA: TGCGCCAGCAGCCAAGAGGGGCAGGGGGGAGGTGAAAAACTGTTTTTT. Protein: CASSQEGQGGGEKLFF. V and J are TRBV4-1 and TRBJ1-4, with TRBD1 matching over 7 bases. The CDR3 has 16 residues. J gave up 7 bases and V 0 bases, and 8 bases lay outside the gene matches. Germline CDR1 MGHRA, CDR2 YSYEKL.

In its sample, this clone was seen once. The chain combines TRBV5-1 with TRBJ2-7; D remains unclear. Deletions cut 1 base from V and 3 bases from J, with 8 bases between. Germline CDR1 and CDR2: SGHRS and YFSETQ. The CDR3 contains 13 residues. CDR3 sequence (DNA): TGCGCCAGCAGCTTGAGCGCCAGCTACGAGCAGTACTTC. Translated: CASSLSASYEQYF.